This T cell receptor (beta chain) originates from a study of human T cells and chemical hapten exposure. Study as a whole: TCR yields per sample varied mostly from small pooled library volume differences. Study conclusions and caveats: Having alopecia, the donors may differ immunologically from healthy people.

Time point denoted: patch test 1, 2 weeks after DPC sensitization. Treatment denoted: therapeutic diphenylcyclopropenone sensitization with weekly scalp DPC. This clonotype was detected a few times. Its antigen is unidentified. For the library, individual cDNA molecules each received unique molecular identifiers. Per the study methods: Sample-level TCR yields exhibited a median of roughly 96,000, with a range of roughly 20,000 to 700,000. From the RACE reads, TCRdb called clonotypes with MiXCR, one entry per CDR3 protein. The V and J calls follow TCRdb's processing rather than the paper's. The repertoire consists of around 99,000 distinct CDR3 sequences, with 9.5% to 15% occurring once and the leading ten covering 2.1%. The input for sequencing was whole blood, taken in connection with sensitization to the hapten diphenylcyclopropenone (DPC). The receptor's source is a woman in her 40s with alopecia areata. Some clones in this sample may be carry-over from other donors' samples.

DNA of the CDR3: TGTGCCAGCAGTGATTCATCGGCATCCCCAACTGGCGAGCAGTACTTC. Translated, it gives CASSDSSASPTGEQYF. This chain joins TRBV25-1 and TRBJ2-7; D call uncertain. Germline assignment: CDR1 MGHDK and CDR2 SYGVNS. The CDR3 is made up of 16 amino acids. Trimming took 3 bases from V and 6 from J, leaving 21 bases between them.